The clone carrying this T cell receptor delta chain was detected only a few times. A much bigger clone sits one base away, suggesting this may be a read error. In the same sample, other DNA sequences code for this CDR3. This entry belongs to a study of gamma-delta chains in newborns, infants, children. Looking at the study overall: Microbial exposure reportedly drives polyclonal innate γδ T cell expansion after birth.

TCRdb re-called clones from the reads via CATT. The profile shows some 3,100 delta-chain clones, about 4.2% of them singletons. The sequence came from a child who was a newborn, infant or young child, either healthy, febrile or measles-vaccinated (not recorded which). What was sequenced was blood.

Here the CDR3 reads CACDILGDGSWDTRQMFF. CDR3 nucleotides: TGTGCCTGTGACATACTGGGGGATGGATCCTGGGACACCCGTCAGATGTTTTTC. This rearrangement joins TRDV2 to TRDJ3; 10 bases are a match to TRDD3. Germline V CDR1 and CDR2: GEAIGNYY, EKD. CDR3 length equals 18 residues.